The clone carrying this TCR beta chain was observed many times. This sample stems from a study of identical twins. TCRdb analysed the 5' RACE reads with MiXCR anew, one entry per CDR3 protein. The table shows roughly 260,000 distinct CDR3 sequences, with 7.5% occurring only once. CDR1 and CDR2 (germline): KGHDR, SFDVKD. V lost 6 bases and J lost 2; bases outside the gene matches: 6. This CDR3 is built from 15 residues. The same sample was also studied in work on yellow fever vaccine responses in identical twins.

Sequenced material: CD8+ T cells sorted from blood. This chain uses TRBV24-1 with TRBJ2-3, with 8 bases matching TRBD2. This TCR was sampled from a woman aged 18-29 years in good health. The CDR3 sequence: CATSYTRGDTDTQYF. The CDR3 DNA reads TGTGCCACCAGTTATACGCGGGGGGACACAGATACGCAGTATTTT.